A single T cell receptor beta chain is shown here with its context. The Seattle patients, enrolled during active infection, were followed longitudinally. This record comes from a study of blood T cell repertoires in COVID-19. Study details: From T cells, B-cell-depleted T cells, or PBMCs came the material, which was cDNA or gDNA.

Trimming shortened V by 0 bases and J by 2 bases, and 11 bases separated the two germline ends. CDR1 and CDR2 from the germline V gene are LGHNA and YNFKEQ. This CDR3 is built from 16 residues. Data came from immunoSEQ multiplex PCR; TCRdb stores just in-frame clones and leaves some out. The profile covers some 450,000 clones, with approximately 88% appearing a single time and roughly 13% taken by the ten largest. The V gene is TRBV4-2, the J gene TRBJ1-3; a possible D gene is TRBD1 (6 bases). The specimen was peripheral blood. The sequence came from a woman between 45 and 65 years old with COVID-19, enrolled during active disease. CDR3 region: CASSQEGGLAGNTIYF. DNA for the CDR3: TGTGCCAGCAGCCAAGAGGGGGGGCTGGCTGGAAACACCATATATTTT.